These T cell receptor beta chains were read from a single sample in a study of PD-1 blockade in classical Hodgkin lymphoma. Profiling relied on immunoSEQ multiplex PCR, and the TCRdb table lists in-frame clones only, not all of them. Found here are about 90,000 clones, 90% of them singletons; the top ten hold about 2.9%. This material consisted of peripheral blood mononuclear cells (PBMCs), taken before the fourth cycle of nivolumab. All receptors derive from a human donor with classical Hodgkin lymphoma. Each CDR3 is given with its conserved first and last residue. Fields, in order: V gene, J gene, D gene, clone size, CDR3 DNA, CDR3 protein. A D gene is named only where the DNA matches it firmly. The listing skips clone size in some rows; elsewhere it reads once, few, many or a size class.

v_call: TRBV5-4; j_call: TRBJ2-1; d_call: NA; clone_size: NA; cdr3_nt: TGTGCCAGCAGCTTCAAGGGTAGGAATGAGCAGTTCTTC; cdr3_aa: CASSFKGRNEQFF
v_call: TRBV6-6; j_call: TRBJ2-7; d_call: TRBD1; clone_size: NA; cdr3_nt: TGTGCCAGCAGCGACCAGGGGGCAGGCGAGCAGTACTTC; cdr3_aa: CASSDQGAGEQYF
v_call: TRBV10-3; j_call: TRBJ1-4; d_call: NA; clone_size: NA; cdr3_nt: TGTGCCATCAGTGAGTTGGCATTAACGGGTCGTAATGAAAAACTGTTTTTT; cdr3_aa: CAISELALTGRNEKLFF
v_call: TRBV11-2; j_call: TRBJ2-7; d_call: NA; clone_size: NA; cdr3_nt: TGTGCCAGCAGTTTCGGGGGAGGGACAGGTGCCTACGAGCAGTACTTC; cdr3_aa: CASSFGGGTGAYEQYF
v_call: TRBV6-6; j_call: TRBJ2-3; d_call: NA; clone_size: NA; cdr3_nt: TGTGCCAGTGACGTGGGGTTCACAGATACGCAGTATTTT; cdr3_aa: CASDVGFTDTQYF
v_call: TRBV7-9; j_call: TRBJ2-7; d_call: TRBD1; clone_size: NA; cdr3_nt: TGTGCCAGCAGCTTAGCGCTTTACAGGGGCTACGAGCAGTACTTC; cdr3_aa: CASSLALYRGYEQYF
v_call: TRBV7-9; j_call: TRBJ2-7; d_call: TRBD2; clone_size: NA; cdr3_nt: TGTGCCAGCAGCTCCCCTCGGCTCCAGCGGGGTGGCTACGAGCAGTACTTC; cdr3_aa: CASSSPRLQRGGYEQYF
v_call: TRBV19; j_call: TRBJ2-2; d_call: NA; clone_size: NA; cdr3_nt: TGTGCTACCACAGGCTCGAACACCGGGGAGCTGTTTTTT; cdr3_aa: CATTGSNTGELFF
v_call: TRBV27; j_call: TRBJ1-2; d_call: TRBD1; clone_size: NA; cdr3_nt: TGTGCCAGCAGTTTATTAGCAGGGGGCGGTTATGGCTACACCTTC; cdr3_aa: CASSLLAGGGYGYTF
v_call: TRBV28; j_call: TRBJ1-3; d_call: NA; clone_size: few; cdr3_nt: TGTGCCAGCAGTTTAGGGGGCGAGGCGGGAAACACCATATATTTT; cdr3_aa: CASSLGGEAGNTIYF
v_call: TRBV2; j_call: TRBJ2-3; d_call: TRBD2; clone_size: once; cdr3_nt: TGTGCCAGCAGTGGCGGCGGGGGGGGCCAGACAGATACGCAGTATTTT; cdr3_aa: CASSGGGGGQTDTQYF
v_call: TRBV5-5; j_call: TRBJ2-1; d_call: NA; clone_size: NA; cdr3_nt: TGTGCCAGCAGCTTCAGGGACTCCTACAATGAGCAGTTCTTC; cdr3_aa: CASSFRDSYNEQFF
v_call: TRBV2; j_call: TRBJ1-5; d_call: TRBD1; clone_size: NA; cdr3_nt: TGTGCCAGCAGCCCGGGACAGGGGGTCGGTCAGCCCCAGCATTTT; cdr3_aa: CASSPGQGVGQPQHF
v_call: TRBV11-1; j_call: TRBJ2-2; d_call: TRBD1; clone_size: NA; cdr3_nt: TGTGCCAGCAGCCCATATGGACAGGGGGCAAATACCGGGGAGCTGTTTTTT; cdr3_aa: CASSPYGQGANTGELFF
v_call: TRBV2; j_call: TRBJ1-6; d_call: TRBD1; clone_size: NA; cdr3_nt: TGTGCCAGCAGTGAAAGGGGGGACAGGGTATCACCCCTCCACTTT; cdr3_aa: CASSERGDRVSPLHF
v_call: TRBV15; j_call: TRBJ1-4; d_call: NA; clone_size: medium-sized; cdr3_nt: TGTGCCACCAGTCAGGGCGCAACTAATGAAAAACTGTTTTTT; cdr3_aa: CATSQGATNEKLFF
v_call: TRBV9; j_call: TRBJ1-6; d_call: NA; clone_size: NA; cdr3_nt: TGTGCCAGCAGCGTAGGATTCAGCTCCTATAATTCACCCCTCCACTTT; cdr3_aa: CASSVGFSSYNSPLHF
v_call: TRBV27; j_call: TRBJ2-7; d_call: NA; clone_size: NA; cdr3_nt: TGTGCCAGCAGCCCTATCTTGGCTTCCTACGAGCAGTACTTC; cdr3_aa: CASSPILASYEQYF
v_call: TRBV10-3; j_call: TRBJ1-3; d_call: NA; clone_size: NA; cdr3_nt: TGTGCCATCAGTGAGCCGCGAGCTGGAAACACCATATATTTT; cdr3_aa: CAISEPRAGNTIYF
v_call: TRBV27; j_call: TRBJ1-5; d_call: NA; clone_size: once; cdr3_nt: TGTGCCAGCAGTTCTCCCGGGACGGGCCACAATCAGCCCCAGCATTTT; cdr3_aa: CASSSPGTGHNQPQHF
v_call: TRBV28; j_call: TRBJ2-2; d_call: TRBD1; clone_size: NA; cdr3_nt: TGTGCCAGCAGTTTATTGTGGGGACAGGGGAACACCGGGGAGCTGTTTTTT; cdr3_aa: CASSLLWGQGNTGELFF
v_call: TRBV27; j_call: TRBJ1-5; d_call: NA; clone_size: NA; cdr3_nt: TGTGCCAGCAGTTTATGGGCCCAAAGAATCGAGCCCCAGCATTTT; cdr3_aa: CASSLWAQRIEPQHF
v_call: TRBV9; j_call: TRBJ1-4; d_call: NA; clone_size: once; cdr3_nt: TGTGCCAGCAGCCTTAAGGGAGGTAATGAAAAACTGTTTTTT; cdr3_aa: CASSLKGGNEKLFF
v_call: TRBV28; j_call: TRBJ2-7; d_call: TRBD1; clone_size: NA; cdr3_nt: TGTGCCAGCGGGGTCGCGGACAGGGGTTGGTACGAGCAGTACTTC; cdr3_aa: CASGVADRGWYEQYF
v_call: TRBV19; j_call: TRBJ1-2; d_call: NA; clone_size: NA; cdr3_nt: TGTGCCAGTAGTAGAGGGGACTGGGGTTCCTATGGCTACACCTTC; cdr3_aa: CASSRGDWGSYGYTF
v_call: TRBV28; j_call: TRBJ1-2; d_call: NA; clone_size: NA; cdr3_nt: TGTGCCAGCAGTCACTCCCCGGCGTATAACTATGGCTACACCTTC; cdr3_aa: CASSHSPAYNYGYTF
v_call: TRBV14; j_call: TRBJ1-2; d_call: NA; clone_size: NA; cdr3_nt: TGTGCCAGCAGCCAAGATGATTATGAGGGCTACACCTTC; cdr3_aa: CASSQDDYEGYTF
v_call: TRBV27; j_call: TRBJ2-5; d_call: NA; clone_size: NA; cdr3_nt: TGTGCCAGCAGTTTAAGTCGTAGCCAAGAGACCCAGTACTTC; cdr3_aa: CASSLSRSQETQYF
v_call: TRBV6-6; j_call: TRBJ1-6; d_call: NA; clone_size: NA; cdr3_nt: TGTGCCAGCAGTTACTTCCAGGCCGCGGCACCCCTCCACTTT; cdr3_aa: CASSYFQAAAPLHF
v_call: TRBV2; j_call: TRBJ1-2; d_call: TRBD1; clone_size: NA; cdr3_nt: TGTGCCAGCAGTGATACGCTCCGGGACAGGAACTATGGCTACACCTTC; cdr3_aa: CASSDTLRDRNYGYTF
v_call: TRBV7-9; j_call: TRBJ2-5; d_call: NA; clone_size: NA; cdr3_nt: TGTGCCAGCAGTTCGACGGAGGACGAGACCCAGTACTTC; cdr3_aa: CASSSTEDETQYF
v_call: TRBV7-2; j_call: TRBJ1-2; d_call: NA; clone_size: once; cdr3_nt: TGTGCCAGCAGCCGCGACAGCAGCACCTATGGCTACACCTTC; cdr3_aa: CASSRDSSTYGYTF
v_call: TRBV10-2; j_call: TRBJ1-6; d_call: NA; clone_size: once; cdr3_nt: TGCGCCAGCAGTGGGACGGCCGCGGGGTCACCCCTCCACTTT; cdr3_aa: CASSGTAAGSPLHF
v_call: TRBV4-1; j_call: TRBJ2-3; d_call: NA; clone_size: NA; cdr3_nt: TGCGCCAGCAGCCAATCCCGTGTGACAGATACGCAGTATTTT; cdr3_aa: CASSQSRVTDTQYF
v_call: TRBV7-2; j_call: TRBJ2-2; d_call: NA; clone_size: NA; cdr3_nt: TGTGCCAGCAGCTTAGGGTTCTGGGACACCGGGGAGCTGTTTTTT; cdr3_aa: CASSLGFWDTGELFF
v_call: TRBV4-3; j_call: TRBJ2-7; d_call: NA; clone_size: NA; cdr3_nt: TGCGCCAGCAGCCAAGGGGGCGGGTACGAGCAGTACTTC; cdr3_aa: CASSQGGGYEQYF
v_call: TRBV4-2; j_call: TRBJ1-2; d_call: NA; clone_size: few; cdr3_nt: TGTGCCAGCAAGGACCAGGGCCGTGGCTACACCTTC; cdr3_aa: CASKDQGRGYTF
v_call: TRBV9; j_call: TRBJ2-2; d_call: NA; clone_size: NA; cdr3_nt: TGTGCCAGCAGCGTAGACCCTCAGGTTCCCGGGGAGCTGTTTTTT; cdr3_aa: CASSVDPQVPGELFF
v_call: TRBV19; j_call: TRBJ1-1; d_call: TRBD1; clone_size: NA; cdr3_nt: TGTGCCAGTAGCGGACAGGGGACTGAAGCTTTCTTT; cdr3_aa: CASSGQGTEAFF
v_call: TRBV18; j_call: TRBJ2-7; d_call: NA; clone_size: NA; cdr3_nt: TGTGCCAGCTCACCCAGGGCAGGGGCGGCCTCCTACGAGCAGTACTTC; cdr3_aa: CASSPRAGAASYEQYF
v_call: TRBV11-2; j_call: TRBJ1-4; d_call: NA; clone_size: NA; cdr3_nt: TGTGCCAGCAGCCCCAGCGGTGAAAAACTGTTTTTT; cdr3_aa: CASSPSGEKLFF
v_call: TRBV4-1; j_call: TRBJ2-1; d_call: NA; clone_size: NA; cdr3_nt: TGCGCCAGCAGCCAAGAGGGCCGGGGTTGGTCCTACAATGAGCAGTTCTTC; cdr3_aa: CASSQEGRGWSYNEQFF
v_call: TRBV2; j_call: TRBJ2-7; d_call: NA; clone_size: NA; cdr3_nt: TGTGCCAGCAGTTCCGGCCCCTTAGGGGAGCAGTACTTC; cdr3_aa: CASSSGPLGEQYF
v_call: TRBV7-2; j_call: TRBJ2-1; d_call: NA; clone_size: NA; cdr3_nt: TGTGCCAGCAGCCCCGCTGTCATTAATGAGCAGTTCTTC; cdr3_aa: CASSPAVINEQFF
v_call: TRBV14; j_call: TRBJ2-7; d_call: TRBD2; clone_size: NA; cdr3_nt: TGTGCCAGCAGCCTTTCACTTCCTACTAGCGGGGTCGGGTTCGAGCAGTACTTC; cdr3_aa: CASSLSLPTSGVGFEQYF
v_call: TRBV10-2; j_call: TRBJ2-7; d_call: TRBD2; clone_size: NA; cdr3_nt: TGCGCCAGCAGAAGGACTAGCGGGCTGGGGTACGAGCAGTACTTC; cdr3_aa: CASRRTSGLGYEQYF